These 32 T cell receptor beta chains share one sample of origin, sequenced in a study of blood T cell repertoires in COVID-19. Method: immunoSEQ multiplex PCR; TCRdb's copy keeps in-frame clones and lacks some. Of some 320,000 clones listed, roughly 85% are singletons. The sample taken for sequencing was PBMCs or T cells enriched from blood (not recorded which). Receptor source: a woman in her twenties or thirties who had been exposed to COVID-19.

The gene calls are TRBV6-5 and TRBJ2-3; no clear D. The CDR3 covers 14 residues. Germline lookup yields CDR1 MNHEY and CDR2 SVGAGI. V dropped 2 bases and J dropped 2 bases, with 8 bases sitting between them. CDR3 nucleotides: TGTGCCAGCAGTTACCAGGTCTCCACAGATACGCAGTATTTT. Protein sequence: CASSYQVSTDTQYF.

The rearrangement uses TRBV3-1 (or the pseudogene TRBV3-2) and TRBJ2-4; D ambiguous. Per the germline V gene, CDR1 is LGHDT and CDR2 is YNNKEL (reference sequence). V lost 2 bases to trimming and J lost 4 bases, with 3 bases between them. The CDR3 consists of 12 residues. The CDR3 region has the DNA TGTGCCAGCAGCCAACTAAAAAACATTCAGTACTTC. Translation: CASSQLKNIQYF.

The V call is TRBV10-1, the J call TRBJ2-1; a possible D gene is TRBD1 (5 bases). CDR1 WNHNN and CDR2 SYGVQD come from the germline V gene (reference sequence). This CDR3 comprises 15 residues. V was trimmed by 2 bases and J by 0 bases, leaving 8 bases between them. Written as DNA, the CDR3 is TGCGCCAGCAGTGAGAGTAGGGGCTCCTACAATGAGCAGTTCTTC. It encodes CASSESRGSYNEQFF.

The chain recombines TRBV12-3 or TRBV12-4 with TRBJ1-2, with D possibly matching TRBD1 (5 bases). This CDR3 region has 13 residues. Deletions cut 5 bases from V and 5 bases from J, with 12 bases between. The CDR3 is CASSPDQGYGYTF. The CDR3 DNA reads as TGTGCCAGCAGTCCGGACCAGGGATATGGCTACACCTTC.

The CDR3 nucleotides are TGTGCCAGTAGTATTTTGGTCGCAAGGACTAGCGGGGGATACGAGCAGTACTTC. Translating it yields CASSILVARTSGGYEQYF. This chain uses TRBV19 with TRBJ2-7; 13 nucleotides align to TRBD2. After removal of 3 bases from V and 4 bases from J, the junction contained 12 bases not matched to a gene. This CDR3 comprises 18 residues. Per the germline V gene, CDR1 is LNHDA and CDR2 is SQIVND (reference sequence).

There are a few counts of this clone. V and J are TRBV19 and TRBJ1-2; D not certain. CDR1 and CDR2 from the germline V gene are LNHDA and SQIVND (reference sequence). This CDR3 contains 12 residues. Trimming shortened V by 8 bases and J by 4 bases, and 11 bases separated the two germline ends. The CDR3 protein is CASSNRGYGYTF. The CDR3 DNA reads TGTGCCAGTTCAAACCGGGGCTATGGCTACACCTTC. Drawing the rest from reference TRBV19 and TRBJ1-2, the complete variable domain is DGGITQSPKYLFRKEGQNVTLSCEQNLNHDAMYWYRQDPGQGLRLIYYSQIVNDFQKGDIAEGYSVSREKKESFPLTVTSAQKNPTAFYLCASSNRGYGYTFGSGTRLTVV.

This chain links TRBV5-1 with TRBJ2-4; D may be TRBD2 (7 bases). This CDR3 has 15 residues. CDR1 and CDR2 (germline): SGHRS, YFSETQ. Trimming cost V 5 bases and J 6 bases, with 18 bases left between them. As DNA, the CDR3 is TGCGCCAGCAGAGTGGGGGCGGGAGAGGGAAACATTCAGTACTTC. This sequence encodes CASRVGAGEGNIQYF.

This rearrangement joins TRBV6-2 or TRBV6-3 to TRBJ1-6; 7 positions agree with TRBD1. The CDR3 totals 14 residues. Germline V gene data show CDR1 as MNHEY and CDR2 as SVGEGT. J was trimmed by 10 bases and V by 6 bases; bases with no gene match: 9. The CDR3 spells CASSRTGKDSPLHF. The CDR3 bases are TGTGCCAGCAGCCGGACAGGAAAAGACTCACCCCTCCACTTT.

This clone has only one observation. This chain joins TRBV6-1 and TRBJ1-6; the match to TRBD1 covers 9 bases. J lost 7 bases, V lost 0 bases, and 4 bases had no gene match. This CDR3 is 16 amino acids long. Germline CDR1 and CDR2: MNHNS and SASEGT. The CDR3 bases are TGTGCCAGCAGTGAAGCGCTAGGACAGGGGAATTCACCCCTCCACTTT. It translates to CASSEALGQGNSPLHF.

This chain joins TRBV9 and TRBJ2-5, with 13 bases aligning to TRBD2. V gave up 3 bases and J gave up 2 bases; unmatched junction bases: 7. Germline V gene sequence: CDR1 SGDLS, CDR2 YYNGEE. The CDR3 has 17 residues. As DNA, the CDR3 is TGTGCCAGCAGCGCCGGACTAGCGGGGGAGGGGCAAGAGACCCAGTACTTC. Amino acid sequence: CASSAGLAGEGQETQYF.

V gene TRBV9 combines with J gene TRBJ1-2; TRBD1 aligns across 7 bases. Germline loops: CDR1 SGDLS, CDR2 YYNGEE. The V gene end was trimmed by 2 bases and the J gene end by 10 bases; junction bases not matched to a gene: 2. This CDR3 spans 11 amino acids. The CDR3 DNA follows: TGTGCCAGCAGCGTCGACAGGGACTACACCTTC. It is translated as CASSVDRDYTF.

V gene TRBV9 combines with J gene TRBJ1-2; D may be TRBD1 (5 bases). CDR1 and CDR2 (germline): SGDLS, YYNGEE. V gave up 2 bases and J gave up 2 bases, with 13 bases separating them. This CDR3 is built from 15 residues. The CDR3 bases are TGTGCCAGCAGCGTGCGGGACCGCGAGAACTATGGCTACACCTTC. This translates into CASSVRDRENYGYTF. Combining the CDR3 with reference TRBV9 and TRBJ1-2 gives the whole variable domain DSGVTQTPKHLITATGQRVTLRCSPRSGDLSVYWYQQSLDQGLQFLIQYYNGEERAKGNILERFSAQQFPDLHSELNLSSLELGDSALYFCASSVRDRENYGYTFGSGTRLTVV.

The rearrangement uses TRBV30 and TRBJ1-3; D remains ambiguous. This CDR3 has 12 amino acids. From germline, CDR1 is GTSNPN and CDR2 SVGIG (reference sequence). Trimming pared 2 bases from V and 8 bases from J, leaving 10 bases between. The DNA for the CDR3 is TGTGCCTGGAGTCCACCGGCGGACACCATATATTTT. The encoded protein is CAWSPPADTIYF.

The rearrangement joins TRBV30 to TRBJ2-3; TRBD1 aligns across 8 bases. J lost 2 bases, V lost 3 bases, and 7 bases had no gene match. Germline V gene lookup returns CDR1 GTSNPN and CDR2 SVGIG (reference sequence). This CDR3 region has 15 residues. The CDR3 region has the DNA TGTGCCTGGAGGCGCCGGGACAGGTACACAGATACGCAGTATTTT. This translates into CAWRRRDRYTDTQYF.

The gene calls are TRBV7-3 and TRBJ2-2, with 8 bases fitting TRBD1. V gave up 1 base and J gave up 1 base; unmatched junction bases: 5. The CDR3 contains 17 residues. CDR1 is SGHTA and CDR2 is FQGTGA in the germline V gene. Here the CDR3 reads CASSLIPGQGNTGELFF. The CDR3 nucleotides read TGTGCCAGCAGCTTAATACCCGGACAGGGGAACACCGGGGAGCTGTTTTTT. The full variable domain, completed using reference TRBV7-3 and TRBJ2-2, is GAGVSQTPSNKVTEKGKYVELRCDPISGHTALYWYRQSLGQGPEFLIYFQGTGAADDSGLPNDRFFAVRPEGSVSTLKIQRTERGDSAVYLCASSLIPGQGNTGELFFGEGSRLTVL.

V usage is TRBV28 and J usage is TRBJ2-7; 8 bases match TRBD1. V dropped 10 bases and J dropped 6; count of bases not matched to a gene: 14. The germline V gene encodes CDR1 MDHEN and CDR2 SYDVKM. The CDR3 runs to 14 residues. CDR3 amino acids: CAIKRGSDRGEQYF. CDR3 bases: TGTGCCATCAAGAGGGGGTCCGACAGGGGCGAGCAGTACTTC. Variable domain in full (rest from reference TRBV28 and TRBJ2-7): DVKVTQSSRYLVKRTGEKVFLECVQDMDHENMFWYRQDPGLGLRLIYFSYDVKMKEKGDIPEGYSVSREKKERFSLILESASTNQTSMYLCAIKRGSDRGEQYFGPGTRLTVT.

Concerning this clone: This CDR3 is also generated by other DNA sequences in the sample. The rearrangement links TRBV5-1 to TRBJ2-1, with a possible D match to TRBD1 (5 bases). Trimming stripped 0 bases from V and 4 bases from J, with 5 bases between. Germline V lookup: CDR1 SGHRS, CDR2 YFSETQ. The CDR3 loop spans 13 amino acids. The CDR3 region has the DNA TGCGCCAGCAGCTTGGGACAGTACAATGAGCAGTTCTTC. Translating gives CASSLGQYNEQFF.

The chain links TRBV7-2 to TRBJ2-3; weak D call: TRBD2 (5 bases). V lost 0 bases and J lost 4, with 14 bases in between. CDR3 length equals 16 residues. The germline V gene encodes CDR1 SGHTA and CDR2 FQGNSA. In DNA form, the CDR3 reads TGTGCCAGCAGCTTAGCCGGAGTTAGCGCCCCAGATACGCAGTATTTT. This sequence encodes CASSLAGVSAPDTQYF.

This chain connects TRBV3-1 (or the pseudogene TRBV3-2) to TRBJ1-4; D uncertain. The CDR3 spans 15 residues. Germline V gives CDR1 LGHDT, CDR2 YNNKEL (reference sequence). V lost 3 bases to trimming and J lost 1 base, with 9 bases between them. The CDR3 coding sequence is TGTGCCAGCAGCCAGGAGGGCAGAACTAATGAAAAACTGTTTTTT. Protein product: CASSQEGRTNEKLFF.

The genes are TRBV9 and TRBJ1-6; the D gene is possibly TRBD1 (5 bases). Trimming took 4 bases from V and 4 from J, leaving 9 bases between them. The CDR3 has 14 amino acids. Germline V CDR1 and CDR2: SGDLS, YYNGEE. The DNA for the CDR3 is TGTGCCAGCAGCCCCAGACAGTATAATTCACCCCTCCACTTT. Protein: CASSPRQYNSPLHF.

V gene TRBV3-1 (or the pseudogene TRBV3-2) combines with J gene TRBJ2-1; 8 bases line up with TRBD2. The germline gives CDR1 LGHDT, CDR2 YNNKEL (reference sequence). V was pared by 1 base and J by 7 bases, with 6 bases of the junction left unmatched. The CDR3 consists of 15 residues. Here the CDR3 reads CASSQVAGLGNEQFF. Here the CDR3 DNA reads TGTGCCAGCAGCCAAGTAGCGGGGCTTGGGAATGAGCAGTTCTTC.

This chain connects TRBV24-1 to TRBJ1-5; possibly TRBD1 for D (5 bases). Trimming cost V 6 bases and J 2 bases, with 10 bases left between them. The CDR3 sequence is 14 residues long. Germline CDR1 KGHDR, CDR2 SFDVKD. The CDR3 DNA follows: TGTGCCACCAGTTCGACGACAGGCAATCAGCCCCAGCATTTT. Translated, it gives CATSSTTGNQPQHF.

The chain joins TRBV7-3 to TRBJ2-3, with 8 nucleotides matching TRBD2. The CDR3 sequence is 15 residues long. Germline loops: CDR1 SGHTA, CDR2 FQGTGA. The junction had 4 bases not matched to a gene; V was cut back by 3 bases and J by 2 bases. CDR3 loop: CASSFLLAATDTQYF. The CDR3 DNA reads TGTGCCAGCAGCTTCCTACTAGCGGCCACAGATACGCAGTATTTT.

The genes are TRBV12-3 or TRBV12-4 and TRBJ1-1; D unclear. The CDR3 loop spans 13 amino acids. Trimming removed 6 bases at V and 11 bases at J, with 19 bases between. CDR3 region: CASSPNLYFEAFF. CDR3 nucleotides: TGTGCCAGCAGCCCGAATTTATATTTTGAGGCTTTCTTT.

This clone has a single count. J is TRBJ2-7 and V is TRBV19; 12 bases map to TRBD2. This CDR3 comprises 17 residues. Germline loops: CDR1 LNHDA, CDR2 SQIVND (reference sequence). Losses at the gene ends were 4 bases for V and 5 bases for J; bases not matched to a gene: 12. The CDR3 loop reads CASSTPRLAGVSDEQYF. Written as DNA, the CDR3 is TGTGCCAGTAGTACACCTCGACTAGCGGGAGTTTCCGACGAGCAGTACTTC.

The CDR3 reads CASSPSRGRDKQYF. The CDR3 nucleotides read TGTGCCAGCTCACCCTCACGCGGGAGGGACAAGCAGTACTTC. The V and J genes are TRBV18 and TRBJ2-7, with 9 bases that match TRBD2. The V segment lost 3 bases and the J segment 8 bases; nucleotides outside the gene matches: 8. This CDR3 has 14 residues. Germline values: CDR1 KGHSH, CDR2 LQKENI.

The rearrangement joins TRBV6-2 or TRBV6-3 to TRBJ1-5; 8 bases are shared with TRBD1. The trim removed 5 bases at V and 2 bases at J, leaving 5 bases unmatched. Germline V lookup: CDR1 MNHEY, CDR2 SVGEGT. The CDR3 length is 15 residues. The CDR3 DNA is TGTGCCAGCAGTCAACAGGGGGGCGGCAATCAGCCCCAGCATTTT. Its protein is CASSQQGGGNQPQHF.

The CDR3 region is CASTTNIGTGSTEAFF. CDR3 nucleotides: TGTGCCAGCACCACCAATATCGGGACAGGGTCCACTGAAGCTTTCTTT. This rearrangement joins TRBV3-1 (or the pseudogene TRBV3-2) to TRBJ1-1, with 9 bases fitting TRBD1. The length of the CDR3 is 16 residues. After removal of 7 bases from V and 4 bases from J, the junction contained 13 bases not matched to a gene. CDR1 LGHDT and CDR2 YNNKEL come from the germline V gene (reference sequence).

This clone showed up just once. The J gene is TRBJ1-4, the V gene TRBV9, with no clear D. CDR1 and CDR2 (germline): SGDLS, YYNGEE. This CDR3 has 13 residues. The V end was cut by 4 bases, the J end by 10 bases, with 14 bases between. The CDR3 DNA follows: TGTGCCAGCAGCACGGGTACGATCGGAAAACTGTTTTTT. Translation gives CASSTGTIGKLFF.

V gene TRBV3-1 (or the pseudogene TRBV3-2) combines with J gene TRBJ2-7, with 7 bases lining up with TRBD2. The CDR3 covers 17 residues. Per the germline V gene, CDR1 is LGHDT and CDR2 is YNNKEL (reference sequence). V lost 0 bases and J lost 0; bases outside the gene matches: 8. CDR3 in amino acids: CASSQELGGRLSYEQYF. CDR3 nucleotide sequence: TGTGCCAGCAGCCAAGAACTCGGGGGGAGGCTCTCCTACGAGCAGTACTTC.

J is TRBJ1-5 and V is TRBV2; 7 bases fit TRBD1. With 6 bases clipped from V and 0 bases from J, the junction kept 2 bases outside the gene matches. Per germline, CDR1 SNHLY and CDR2 FYNNEI. The CDR3 length is 14 residues. The CDR3 region has the DNA TGTGCCAGCAGCGGGACAGTTAGCAATCAGCCCCAGCATTTT. It yields the protein CASSGTVSNQPQHF.

This clone was seen a handful of times. The V call is TRBV6-2 or TRBV6-3, the J call TRBJ2-1; D is possibly TRBD1 (5 bases). Germline V gene sequence: CDR1 MNHEY, CDR2 SVGEGT. V was cut by 8 bases and J by 4 bases, with 21 bases left in between. The CDR3 runs to 16 residues. The CDR3: CASRHVPQGGYNEQFF. The CDR3, as DNA: TGTGCCAGCCGCCACGTCCCCCAGGGTGGGTACAATGAGCAGTTCTTC.